Sequencing of this T cell receptor beta chain was carried out in a study of monozygotic twins with inflammatory bowel disease. Overall study results and limits: Against healthy co-twins, IBD patients had lower TCRbeta diversity (measured by inverse Simpson). Differing T cell subtypes remained indistinguishable. Patients received differing immunosuppressive treatments, which may have added variability to their repertoires.

The CDR3 contains 12 residues. In germline, CDR1 is SGHTA, CDR2 FQGNSA. Of note for this clonotype: Its cognate antigen is unknown.

UMIs containing a 6-nucleotide sample barcode were added via template switching. Using the 5' RACE reads, TCRdb records one entry per CDR3 protein without DNA. The sample totals 150,000 to 200,000 distinct CDR3 sequences. The source material was blood. The chain joins TRBV7-2 to TRBJ2-3; TCRdb's D call of TRBD2 is untestable without DNA. This receptor was taken from a human donor with ulcerative colitis or Crohn's disease, or a healthy co-twin of an affected twin (not recorded which). Here the CDR3 reads CASSEPGLARYF.